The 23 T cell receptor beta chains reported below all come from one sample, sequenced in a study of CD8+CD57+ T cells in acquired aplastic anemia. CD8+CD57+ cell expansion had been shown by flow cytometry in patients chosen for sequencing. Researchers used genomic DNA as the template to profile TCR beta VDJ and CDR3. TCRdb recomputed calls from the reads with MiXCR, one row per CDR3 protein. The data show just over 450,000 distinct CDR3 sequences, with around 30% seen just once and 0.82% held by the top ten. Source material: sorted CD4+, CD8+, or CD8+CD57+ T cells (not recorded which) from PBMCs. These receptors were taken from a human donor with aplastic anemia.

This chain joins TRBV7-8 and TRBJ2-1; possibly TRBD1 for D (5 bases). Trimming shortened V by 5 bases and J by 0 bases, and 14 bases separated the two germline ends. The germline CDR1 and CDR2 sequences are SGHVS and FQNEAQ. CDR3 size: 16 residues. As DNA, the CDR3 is TGTGCCAGCAGCCTCGGACACTCAATCTCCTACAATGAGCAGTTCTTC. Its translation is CASSLGHSISYNEQFF. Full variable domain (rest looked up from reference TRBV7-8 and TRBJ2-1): GAGVSQSPRYKVAKRGQDVALRCDPISGHVSLFWYQQALGQGPEFLTYFQNEAQLDKSGLPSDRFFAERPEGSVSTLKIQRTQQEDSAVYLCASSLGHSISYNEQFFGPGTRLTVL.

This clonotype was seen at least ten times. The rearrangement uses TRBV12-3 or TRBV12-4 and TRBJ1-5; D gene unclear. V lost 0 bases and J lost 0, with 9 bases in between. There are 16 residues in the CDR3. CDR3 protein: CASSLAGPNSNQPQHF. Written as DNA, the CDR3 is TGTGCCAGCAGTTTAGCAGGGCCGAATAGCAATCAGCCCCAGCATTTT.

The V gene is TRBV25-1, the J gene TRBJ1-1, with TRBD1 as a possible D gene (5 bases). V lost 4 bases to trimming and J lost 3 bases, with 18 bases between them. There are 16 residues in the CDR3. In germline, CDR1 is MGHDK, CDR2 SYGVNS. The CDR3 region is CASSASNGGSDTEAFF. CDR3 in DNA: TGTGCCAGCAGTGCATCTAACGGGGGATCGGACACTGAAGCTTTCTTT.

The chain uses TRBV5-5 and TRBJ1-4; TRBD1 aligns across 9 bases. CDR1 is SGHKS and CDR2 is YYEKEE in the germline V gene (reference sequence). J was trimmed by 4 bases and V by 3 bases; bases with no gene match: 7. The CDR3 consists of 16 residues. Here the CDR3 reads CASSYWTGVDNEKLFF. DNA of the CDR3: TGTGCCAGCAGCTACTGGACAGGGGTTGATAATGAAAAACTGTTTTTT.

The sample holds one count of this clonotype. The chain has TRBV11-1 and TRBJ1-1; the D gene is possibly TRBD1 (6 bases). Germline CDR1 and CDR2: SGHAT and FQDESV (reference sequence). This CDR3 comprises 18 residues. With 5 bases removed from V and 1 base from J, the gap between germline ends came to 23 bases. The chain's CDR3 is CASSPPWGRARGNTEAFF. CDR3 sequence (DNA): TGTGCCAGCAGCCCCCCGTGGGGCAGGGCCAGGGGGAACACTGAAGCTTTCTTT.

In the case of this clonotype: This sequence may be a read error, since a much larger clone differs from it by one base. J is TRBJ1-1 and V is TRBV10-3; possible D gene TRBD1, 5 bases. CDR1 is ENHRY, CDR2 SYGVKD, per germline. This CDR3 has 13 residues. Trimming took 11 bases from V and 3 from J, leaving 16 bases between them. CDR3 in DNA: TGTGCCGTGGCACAGGATATGGACACTGAAGCTTTCTTT. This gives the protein CAVAQDMDTEAFF.

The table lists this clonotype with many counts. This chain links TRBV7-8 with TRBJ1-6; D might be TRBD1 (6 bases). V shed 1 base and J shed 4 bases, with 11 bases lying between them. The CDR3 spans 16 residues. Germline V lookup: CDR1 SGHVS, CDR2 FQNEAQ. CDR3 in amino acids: CASSLGTVTYNSPLHF. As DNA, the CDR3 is TGTGCCAGCAGCTTAGGGACAGTTACATATAATTCACCCCTCCACTTT.

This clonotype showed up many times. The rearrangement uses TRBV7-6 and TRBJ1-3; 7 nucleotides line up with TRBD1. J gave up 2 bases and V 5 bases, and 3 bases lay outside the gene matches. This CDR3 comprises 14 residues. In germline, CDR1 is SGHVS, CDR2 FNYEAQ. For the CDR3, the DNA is TGTGCCAGCAGCCGACAGGGTCCTGGAAACACCATATATTTT. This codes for CASSRQGPGNTIYF.

Here the CDR3 reads CASTRGGSSPLHF. The CDR3 DNA is TGTGCCAGCACTAGAGGGGGCTCTTCCCCCCTCCACTTT. V gene TRBV27 combines with J gene TRBJ1-6; 7 nucleotides align to TRBD1. This CDR3 contains 13 residues. Germline assignment: CDR1 MNHEY and CDR2 SMNVEV (reference sequence). V was pared by 7 bases and J by 13 bases, with 10 bases of the junction left unmatched.

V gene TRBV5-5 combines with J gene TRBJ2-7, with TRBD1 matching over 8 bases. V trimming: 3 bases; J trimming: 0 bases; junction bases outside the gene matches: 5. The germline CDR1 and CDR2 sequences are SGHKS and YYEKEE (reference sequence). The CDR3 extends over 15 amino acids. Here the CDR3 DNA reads TGTGCCAGCAGCTCGAAGGACAGGGTCTCCTACGAGCAGTACTTC. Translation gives CASSSKDRVSYEQYF.

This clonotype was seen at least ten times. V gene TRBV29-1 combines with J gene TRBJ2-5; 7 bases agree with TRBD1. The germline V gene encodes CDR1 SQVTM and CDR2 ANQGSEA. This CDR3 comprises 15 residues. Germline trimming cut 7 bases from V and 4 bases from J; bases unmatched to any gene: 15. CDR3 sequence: CSAYPKNRGSETQYF. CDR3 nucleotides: TGCAGCGCCTATCCCAAAAACAGGGGTTCAGAGACCCAGTACTTC.

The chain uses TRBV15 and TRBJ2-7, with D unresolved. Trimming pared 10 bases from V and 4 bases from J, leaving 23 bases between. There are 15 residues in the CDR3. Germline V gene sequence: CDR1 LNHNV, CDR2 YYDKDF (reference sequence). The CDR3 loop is CASSYATVVVYEQYF. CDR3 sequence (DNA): TGTGCCAGCAGTTACGCGACGGTGGTCGTATACGAGCAGTACTTC.

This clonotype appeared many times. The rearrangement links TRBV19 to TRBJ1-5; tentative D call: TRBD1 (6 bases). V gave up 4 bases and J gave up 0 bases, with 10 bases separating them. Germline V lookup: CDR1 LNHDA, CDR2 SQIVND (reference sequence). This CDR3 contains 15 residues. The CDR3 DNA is TGTGCCAGTAGTAAAAGACAGGATAGCAATCAGCCCCAGCATTTT. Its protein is CASSKRQDSNQPQHF.

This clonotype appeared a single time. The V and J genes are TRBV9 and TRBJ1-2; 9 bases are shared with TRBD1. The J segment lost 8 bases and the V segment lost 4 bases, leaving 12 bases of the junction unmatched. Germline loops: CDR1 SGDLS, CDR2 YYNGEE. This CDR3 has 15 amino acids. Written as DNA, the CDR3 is TGTGCCAGCAGCCCCGCCCCGGGACAGGGAGGAGGCTACACCTTC. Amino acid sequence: CASSPAPGQGGGYTF.

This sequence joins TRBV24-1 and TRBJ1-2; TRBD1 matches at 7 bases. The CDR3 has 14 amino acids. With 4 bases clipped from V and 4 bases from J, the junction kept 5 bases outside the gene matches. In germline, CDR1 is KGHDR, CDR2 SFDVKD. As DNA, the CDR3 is TGTGCCACCAGTGAAGCGACAGGGCGCTATGGCTACACCTTC. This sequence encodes CATSEATGRYGYTF.

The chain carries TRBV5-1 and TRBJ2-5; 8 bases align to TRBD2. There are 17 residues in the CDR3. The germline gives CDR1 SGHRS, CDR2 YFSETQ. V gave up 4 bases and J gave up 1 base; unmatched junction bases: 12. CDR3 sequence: CASSRVGTRVRQETQYF. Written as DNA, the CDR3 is TGCGCCAGCAGCCGTGTCGGGACTAGGGTGCGCCAAGAGACCCAGTACTTC.

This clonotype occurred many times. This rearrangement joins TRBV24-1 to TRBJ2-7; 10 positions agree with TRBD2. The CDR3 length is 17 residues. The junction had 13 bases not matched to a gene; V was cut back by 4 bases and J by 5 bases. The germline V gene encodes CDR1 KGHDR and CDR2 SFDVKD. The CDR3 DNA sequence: TGTGCCACCAGTGACTCACAGCGGGAGGGCCTTTTCGACGAGCAGTACTTC. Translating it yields CATSDSQREGLFDEQYF.

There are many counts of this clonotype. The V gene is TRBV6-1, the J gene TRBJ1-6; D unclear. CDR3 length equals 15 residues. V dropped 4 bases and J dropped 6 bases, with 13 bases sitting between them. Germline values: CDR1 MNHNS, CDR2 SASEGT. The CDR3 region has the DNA TGTGCCAGCAGTGTTTACAGCGGATCTAATTCACCCCTCCACTTT. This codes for CASSVYSGSNSPLHF.

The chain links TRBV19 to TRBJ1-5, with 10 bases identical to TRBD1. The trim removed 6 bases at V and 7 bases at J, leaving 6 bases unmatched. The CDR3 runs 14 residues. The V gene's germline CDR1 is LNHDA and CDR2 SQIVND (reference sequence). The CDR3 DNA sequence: TGTGCCAGTAGCGGGACAGGGGTAAGGCAGCCCCAGCATTTT. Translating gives CASSGTGVRQPQHF.

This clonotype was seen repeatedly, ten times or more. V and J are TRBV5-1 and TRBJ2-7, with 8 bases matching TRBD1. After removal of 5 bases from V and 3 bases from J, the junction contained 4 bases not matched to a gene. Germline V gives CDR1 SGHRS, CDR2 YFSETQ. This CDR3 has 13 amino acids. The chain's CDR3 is CASSQTGDYEQYF. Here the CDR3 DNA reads TGCGCCAGCAGTCAGACAGGGGACTACGAGCAGTACTTC.

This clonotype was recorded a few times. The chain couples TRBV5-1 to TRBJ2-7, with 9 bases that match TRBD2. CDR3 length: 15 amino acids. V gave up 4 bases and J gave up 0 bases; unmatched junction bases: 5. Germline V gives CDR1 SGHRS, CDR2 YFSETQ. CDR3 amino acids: CASSPSGKSSYEQYF. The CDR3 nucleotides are TGCGCCAGCAGCCCTAGCGGGAAAAGCTCCTACGAGCAGTACTTC. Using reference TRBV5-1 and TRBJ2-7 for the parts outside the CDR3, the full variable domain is KAGVTQTPRYLIKTRGQQVTLSCSPISGHRSVSWYQQTPGQGLQFLFEYFSETQRNKGNFPGRFSGRQFSNSRSEMNVSTLELGDSALYLCASSPSGKSSYEQYFGPGTRLTVT.

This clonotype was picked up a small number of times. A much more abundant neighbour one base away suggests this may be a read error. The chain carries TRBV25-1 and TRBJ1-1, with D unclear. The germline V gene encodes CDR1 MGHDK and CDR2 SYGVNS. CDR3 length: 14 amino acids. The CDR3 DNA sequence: TGTGCCTGCAGTGACAATTTTCCGGGCACTGAAGCTTTCTTT. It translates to CACSDNFPGTEAFF.

The CDR3 sequence: CASSRANPGRLYGYTF. CDR3 DNA sequence: TGCGCCAGCAGCCGAGCGAACCCGGGACGGCTCTATGGCTACACCTTC. V gene TRBV4-1 combines with J gene TRBJ1-2; possibly TRBD1 for D (5 bases). The CDR3 length is 16 residues. Trimming stripped 4 bases from V and 4 bases from J, with 19 bases between. CDR1 is MGHRA, CDR2 YSYEKL, per germline.